The TCR beta chain described here comes from a study of blood T cell repertoires in COVID-19. Overall study context: Samples representing acute and convalescent COVID-19 were sourced from the United States, Italy and Spain. PBMCs, B-cell-depleted T cells, or T cells were the source of the cDNA or gDNA that made up the material.

Per the original methods: Quantification of nucleated cells was approximated via reference gene primer amplification. The protocol was immunoSEQ multiplex PCR, while the TCRdb copy is restricted to in-frame clones and leaves out a portion. V, J and clone size reflect that table, while D and trimming were determined from the DNA. The sample includes roughly 250,000 clones, roughly 87% of them seen just once. The specimen was PBMCs or T cells enriched from blood (not recorded which). This clonotype was sampled from a woman aged 30 to 39 with acute COVID-19.

CDR3 DNA: TGTGCCACCAGAGCGGCACAGGGTTATGGCTACACCTTC. This sequence encodes CATRAAQGYGYTF. The rearrangement joins TRBV15 to TRBJ1-2, with D perhaps TRBD1 (6 bases). This CDR3 contains 13 residues. Germline CDR1 is LNHNV and CDR2 is YYDKDF (reference sequence). V was trimmed by 6 bases and J by 5 bases, leaving 13 bases between them.